This entry features one T cell receptor (beta chain) sequence. Germline V CDR1 and CDR2: SEHNR, FQNEAQ (reference sequence). CDR3 length equals 15 residues. V was clipped by 5 bases and J by 4 bases; unmatched bases: 10. Original handling: Reference gene primers were amplified, and this amplification served to estimate nucleated cell counts. This table comes from immunoSEQ multiplex PCR, and its TCRdb copy is limited to in-frame clones, with some not included. V and J calls and clone size are copied from that table; D and trimming were computed from the DNA. Among a few hundred thousand clones listed, over 75% were seen once. This entry belongs to a study of blood T cell repertoires in COVID-19. At the level of the study: Spain, Italy and the United States supplied samples that represented acute and convalescent COVID-19. In each case, the material was cDNA or gDNA derived from T cells, B-cell-depleted T cells, or PBMCs.

The rearrangement uses TRBV7-9 and TRBJ1-2, with 7 bases fitting TRBD1. The TCR comes from a man between 25 and 39 years old who had recovered from COVID-19. The sample taken for sequencing was peripheral blood. CDR3 loop: CASSPRDRKRYGYTF. CDR3 coding DNA: TGTGCCAGCAGCCCCCGGGACAGAAAGCGCTATGGCTACACCTTC.